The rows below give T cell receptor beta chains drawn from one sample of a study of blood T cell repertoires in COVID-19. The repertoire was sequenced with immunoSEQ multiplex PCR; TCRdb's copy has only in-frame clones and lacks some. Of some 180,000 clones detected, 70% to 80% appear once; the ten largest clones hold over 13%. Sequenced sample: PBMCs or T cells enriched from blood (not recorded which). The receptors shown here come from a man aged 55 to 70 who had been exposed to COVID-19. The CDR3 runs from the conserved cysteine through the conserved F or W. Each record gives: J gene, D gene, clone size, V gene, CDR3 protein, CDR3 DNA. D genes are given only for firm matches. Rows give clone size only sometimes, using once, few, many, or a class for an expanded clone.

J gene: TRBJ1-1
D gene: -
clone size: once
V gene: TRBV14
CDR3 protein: CASSNLGGGVNTEAFF
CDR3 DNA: TGTGCCAGCAGTAACCTAGGCGGAGGGGTGAACACTGAAGCTTTCTTT

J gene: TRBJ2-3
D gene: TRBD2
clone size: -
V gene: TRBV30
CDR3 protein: CAWSAARLAGGYTDTQYF
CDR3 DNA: TGTGCCTGGAGTGCGGCCCGACTAGCGGGAGGGTACACAGATACGCAGTATTTT

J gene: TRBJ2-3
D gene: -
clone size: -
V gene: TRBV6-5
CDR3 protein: CASSRTVEIDTQYF
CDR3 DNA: TGTGCCAGCAGTAGGACAGTTGAGATAGATACGCAGTATTTT

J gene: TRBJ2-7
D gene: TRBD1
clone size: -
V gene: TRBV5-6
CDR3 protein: CASSSDRGQYEQYF
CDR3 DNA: TGTGCCAGCAGCTCGGACAGGGGGCAGTACGAGCAGTACTTC

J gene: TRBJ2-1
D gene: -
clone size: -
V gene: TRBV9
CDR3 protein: CASSVVGWGRPNEQFF
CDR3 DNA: TGTGCCAGCAGCGTAGTGGGATGGGGGAGGCCCAATGAGCAGTTCTTC

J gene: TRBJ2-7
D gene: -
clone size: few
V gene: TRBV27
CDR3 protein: CASSFYSGFNEQYF
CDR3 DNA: TGTGCCAGCAGTTTTTATTCGGGGTTCAACGAGCAGTACTTC

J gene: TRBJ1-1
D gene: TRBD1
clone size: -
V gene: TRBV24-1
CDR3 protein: CATQGANTEAFF
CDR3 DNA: TGTGCCACACAGGGGGCCAACACTGAAGCTTTCTTT

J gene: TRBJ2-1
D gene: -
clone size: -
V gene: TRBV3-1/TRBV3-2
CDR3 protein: CASSPSVSSYNEQFF
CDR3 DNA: TGTGCCAGCAGCCCTAGCGTAAGCTCCTACAATGAGCAGTTCTTC

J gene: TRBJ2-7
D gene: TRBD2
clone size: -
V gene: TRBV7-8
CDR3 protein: CASSPLGGGSIDEQYF
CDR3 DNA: TGTGCCAGCAGCCCCCTAGGCGGCGGGAGTATCGACGAGCAGTACTTC

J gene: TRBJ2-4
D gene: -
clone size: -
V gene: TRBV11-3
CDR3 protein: CASSLRDAPLAKNIQYF
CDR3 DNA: TGTGCCAGCAGCTTGAGGGATGCACCCCTAGCCAAAAACATTCAGTACTTC

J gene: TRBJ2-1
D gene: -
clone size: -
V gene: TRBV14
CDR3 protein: CASSQVLNNEQFF
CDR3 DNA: TGTGCCAGCAGCCAAGTACTAAACAATGAGCAGTTCTTC

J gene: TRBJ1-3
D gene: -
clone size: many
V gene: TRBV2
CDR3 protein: CASSTRVVGNTIYF
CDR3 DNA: TGTGCCAGCAGCACGAGGGTGGTGGGAAACACCATATATTTT

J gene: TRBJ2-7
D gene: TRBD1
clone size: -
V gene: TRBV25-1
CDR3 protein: CASSDMSRGRGGSYEQYF
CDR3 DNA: TGTGCCAGCAGTGATATGAGCAGGGGGCGAGGAGGTTCCTACGAGCAGTACTTC

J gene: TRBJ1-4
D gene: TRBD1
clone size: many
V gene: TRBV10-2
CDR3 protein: CASQGRDNEKLFF
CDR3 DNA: TGCGCCTCACAGGGGCGGGATAATGAAAAACTGTTTTTT

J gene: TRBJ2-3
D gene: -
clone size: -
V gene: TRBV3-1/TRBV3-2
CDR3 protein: CASSQDRGGTDTQYF
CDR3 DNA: TGTGCCAGCAGCCAAGATCGAGGCGGAACAGATACGCAGTATTTT

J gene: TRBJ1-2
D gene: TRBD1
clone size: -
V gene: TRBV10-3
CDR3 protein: CAIRGTGDGYTF
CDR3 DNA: TGTGCCATCAGGGGGACAGGGGATGGCTACACCTTC

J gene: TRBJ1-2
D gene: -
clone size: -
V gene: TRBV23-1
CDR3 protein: CASSQPDRDIYNYGYTF
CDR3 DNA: TGCGCCAGCAGTCAACCGGACCGGGACATTTATAACTATGGCTACACCTTC

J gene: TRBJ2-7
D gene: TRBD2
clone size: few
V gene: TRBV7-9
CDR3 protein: CASSPGLAGEQYF
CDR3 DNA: TGTGCCAGCAGCCCCGGACTAGCTGGCGAGCAGTACTTC

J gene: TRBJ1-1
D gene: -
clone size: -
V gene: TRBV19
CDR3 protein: CASSHRNAGDTEAFF
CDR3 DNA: TGTGCCAGTAGTCACCGGAACGCAGGGGACACTGAAGCTTTCTTT

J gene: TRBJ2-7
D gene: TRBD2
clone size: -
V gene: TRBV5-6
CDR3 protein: CASSLDPSGVISYEQYF
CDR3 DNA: TGTGCCAGCAGCTTGGACCCTAGCGGGGTGATCTCCTACGAGCAGTACTTC

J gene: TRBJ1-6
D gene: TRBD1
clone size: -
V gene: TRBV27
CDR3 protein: CASSPGQGGSPLHF
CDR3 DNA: TGTGCCAGCAGTCCAGGACAGGGTGGCTCACCCCTCCACTTT

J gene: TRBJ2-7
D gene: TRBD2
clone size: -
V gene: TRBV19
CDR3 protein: CASSISAGESYEQYF
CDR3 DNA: TGTGCCAGTAGTATATCGGCGGGAGAGTCCTACGAGCAGTACTTC

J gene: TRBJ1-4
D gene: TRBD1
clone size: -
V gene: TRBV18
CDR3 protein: CASSQDRAYEKLFF
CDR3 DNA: TGTGCCAGCTCCCAGGACAGGGCTTATGAAAAACTGTTTTTT

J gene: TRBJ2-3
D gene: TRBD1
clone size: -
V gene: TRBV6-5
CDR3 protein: CASSYASGQGTHTQYF
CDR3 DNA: TGTGCCAGCAGTTACGCTTCGGGACAGGGGACGCATACGCAGTATTTT

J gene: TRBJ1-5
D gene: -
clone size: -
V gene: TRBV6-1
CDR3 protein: CASSEAGGDNQPQHF
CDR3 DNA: TGTGCCAGCAGTGAGGCGGGCGGGGACAATCAGCCCCAGCATTTT

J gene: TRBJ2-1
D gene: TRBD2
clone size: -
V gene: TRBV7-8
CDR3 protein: CASSVGLAGGNEQFF
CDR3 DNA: TGTGCCAGCAGCGTCGGACTAGCGGGAGGCAATGAGCAGTTCTTC

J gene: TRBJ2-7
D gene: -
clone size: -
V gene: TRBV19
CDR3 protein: CASSMGSGEYEQYF
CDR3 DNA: TGTGCCAGTAGTATGGGTAGCGGAGAGTACGAGCAGTACTTC

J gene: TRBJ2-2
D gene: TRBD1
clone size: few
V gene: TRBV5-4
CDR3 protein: CASSIPTGDTGELFF
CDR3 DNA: TGTGCCAGCAGCATACCGACAGGGGACACCGGGGAGCTGTTTTTT

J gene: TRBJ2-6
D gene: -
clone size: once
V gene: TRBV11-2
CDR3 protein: CASSFRWANVLTF
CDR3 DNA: TGTGCCAGCAGCTTCCGTTGGGCCAACGTCCTGACTTTC

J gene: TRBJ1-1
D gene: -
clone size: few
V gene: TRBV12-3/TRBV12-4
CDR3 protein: CATSREAFF
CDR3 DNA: TGTGCCACCTCGAGGGAGGCTTTCTTT

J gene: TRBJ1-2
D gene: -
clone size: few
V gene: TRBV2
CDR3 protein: CASSGGPGRGNYGYTF
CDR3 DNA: TGTGCCAGCAGTGGTGGACCCGGGCGGGGAAACTATGGCTACACCTTC

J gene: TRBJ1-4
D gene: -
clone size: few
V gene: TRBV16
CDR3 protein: CASSHSPIKGRNEKLFF
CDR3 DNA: TGTGCCAGCAGCCATTCCCCGATTAAAGGGAGAAATGAAAAACTGTTTTTT

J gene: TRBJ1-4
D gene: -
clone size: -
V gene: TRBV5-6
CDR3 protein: CASSLRFASEKLFF
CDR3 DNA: TGTGCCAGCAGCTTGCGTTTCGCTAGTGAAAAACTGTTTTTT

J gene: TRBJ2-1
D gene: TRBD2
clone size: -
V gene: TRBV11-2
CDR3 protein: CASSQRLAEYNEQFF
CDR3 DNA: TGTGCCAGCAGCCAGAGACTAGCGGAATACAATGAGCAGTTCTTC

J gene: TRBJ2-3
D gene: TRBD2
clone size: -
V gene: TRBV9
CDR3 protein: CASSVEGTSGRVDTQYF
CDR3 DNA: TGTGCCAGCAGCGTGGAGGGGACTAGCGGGAGGGTAGATACGCAGTATTTT

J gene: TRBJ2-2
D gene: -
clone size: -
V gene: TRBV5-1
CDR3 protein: CASHREGTGELFF
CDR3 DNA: TGCGCCAGTCACAGGGAGGGCACCGGGGAGCTGTTTTTT

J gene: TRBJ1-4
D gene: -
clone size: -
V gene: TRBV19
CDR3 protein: CASSIDRSGNEKLFF
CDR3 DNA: TGTGCCAGTAGTATCGACCGATCGGGTAATGAAAAACTGTTTTTT

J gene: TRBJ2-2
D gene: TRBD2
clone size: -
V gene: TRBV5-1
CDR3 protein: CASSPLAGGNTGELFF
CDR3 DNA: TGCGCCAGCAGCCCACTAGCGGGAGGAAACACCGGGGAGCTGTTTTTT

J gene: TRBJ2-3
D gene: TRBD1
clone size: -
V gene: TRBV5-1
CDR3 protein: CASSVWGSIGQGATDTQYF
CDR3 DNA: TGCGCCAGCAGCGTCTGGGGTAGCATTGGACAGGGGGCGACAGATACGCAGTATTTT

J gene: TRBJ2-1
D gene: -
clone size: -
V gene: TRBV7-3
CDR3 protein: CASSPQRLPYNEQFF
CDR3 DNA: TGTGCCAGCAGCCCCCAGCGATTACCATACAATGAGCAGTTCTTC

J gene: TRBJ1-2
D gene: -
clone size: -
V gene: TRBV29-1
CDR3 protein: CSVETGGSYGYTF
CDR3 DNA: TGCAGCGTTGAAACCGGCGGGAGCTATGGCTACACCTTC